The 26 T cell receptor beta chains given below trace back to one sample, sequenced in a study of neurological immune-mediated disorders. Each CDR3 protein is one row after TCRdb ran MiXCR on the 5' RACE reads. The sample includes approximately 50,000 distinct CDR3 sequences, 10% of them seen just once. The sample was PBMCs. Every receptor here comes from a man aged 65-85 years with HTLV-1-associated myelopathy (HAM/TSP).

This clonotype was seen ten or more times. The chain joins TRBV20-1 to TRBJ2-1; 8 bases agree with TRBD2. The V gene end was trimmed by 3 bases and the J gene end by 8 bases; junction bases not matched to a gene: 15. The CDR3 is made up of 16 amino acids. Germline CDR1 and CDR2: DFQATT and SNEGSKA (reference sequence). The CDR3 spells CSASLVGLGIWDEQFF. For the CDR3, the DNA is TGCAGTGCTAGTTTGGTGGGACTAGGGATTTGGGATGAGCAGTTCTTC.

This clonotype has ten or more counts. The chain couples TRBV20-1 to TRBJ1-6; 9 bases are a match to TRBD1. Germline V CDR1 and CDR2: DFQATT, SNEGSKA (reference sequence). The CDR3 runs to 15 residues. Unmatched junction bases numbered 6, after V lost 0 bases and J lost 9 bases. The CDR3: CSAREGDRDRSPLHF. In DNA, the CDR3 is TGCAGTGCTAGAGAGGGGGACAGGGATCGTTCACCCCTCCACTTT.

This clonotype was picked up many times. V usage is TRBV6-1 and J usage is TRBJ1-5; the D is unclear. Deletions cut 8 bases from V and 0 bases from J, with 14 bases between. CDR3 length: 15 residues. CDR1 and CDR2 (germline): MNHNS, SASEGT. CDR3: CASRPLWGSNQPQHF. CDR3 DNA: TGTGCCAGCCGACCCCTGTGGGGTAGCAATCAGCCCCAGCATTTT.

At least ten counts were recorded for this clonotype. The chain is built from TRBV3-1 and TRBJ2-7; D gene ambiguous. The germline V gene encodes CDR1 LGHDT and CDR2 YNNKEL (reference sequence). V was shortened by 3 bases and J by 4 bases, with 22 bases between the two germline ends. The CDR3 is 17 residues long. CDR3 nucleotides: TGTGCCAGCAGCCATGTTACGGCCGGTGGTCGATCTTACGAGCAGTACTTC. This codes for CASSHVTAGGRSYEQYF.

This clonotype was seen ten or more times. The chain has TRBV5-5 and TRBJ2-1, with D perhaps TRBD1 or TRBD2 (5 bases each). This CDR3 is 14 amino acids long. V lost 5 bases to trimming and J lost 4 bases, with 13 bases between them. The germline V gene has CDR1 SGHKS and CDR2 YYEKEE (reference sequence). The CDR3 protein is CASSPGPQYNEQFF. CDR3 DNA: TGTGCCAGCAGTCCGGGACCCCAGTACAATGAGCAGTTCTTC.

This clonotype was seen repeatedly, ten times or more. The chain employs TRBV7-9 and TRBJ2-7; D remains unclear. The CDR3 extends over 13 amino acids. The V and J ends lost 5 bases and 3 bases respectively, with 11 bases between them. Germline V CDR1 and CDR2: SEHNR, FQNEAQ (reference sequence). Here the CDR3 reads CASSTQGIYEQYF. CDR3 coding DNA: TGTGCCAGCAGCACACAAGGTATCTACGAGCAGTACTTC.

This clonotype was observed at least ten times. The chain recombines TRBV19 with TRBJ2-2; the D gene could be TRBD1 or TRBD2 (5 bases each). V was trimmed by 9 bases and J by 1 base, leaving 9 bases between them. There are 13 residues in the CDR3. Germline CDR1 reads LNHDA; CDR2 reads SQIVND (reference sequence). The chain's CDR3 is CASKGRNTGELFF. The CDR3 DNA reads as TGTGCCAGCAAGGGACGGAACACCGGGGAGCTGTTTTTT. The full variable domain, completed using reference TRBV19 and TRBJ2-2, is DGGITQSPKYLFRKEGQNVTLSCEQNLNHDAMYWYRQDPGQGLRLIYYSQIVNDFQKGDIAEGYSVSREKKESFPLTVTSAQKNPTAFYLCASKGRNTGELFFGEGSRLTVL.

The sample holds many counts of this clonotype. This rearrangement joins TRBV7-9 to TRBJ2-5; no definite D call. Germline V lookup: CDR1 SEHNR, CDR2 FQNEAQ (reference sequence). This CDR3 is 11 amino acids long. V lost 5 bases and J lost 2, with 3 bases in between. The CDR3 DNA follows: TGTGCCAGCAGCCAGCAAGAGACCCAGTACTTC. Residues: CASSQQETQYF.

This clonotype was detected ten times or more. The chain recombines TRBV20-1 with TRBJ1-3, with D maybe TRBD1 (5 bases). From germline, CDR1 is DFQATT and CDR2 SNEGSKA (reference sequence). This CDR3 is built from 14 residues. The V end was cut by 1 base, the J end by 2 bases, with 9 bases between. The CDR3 sequence: CSARGGRTGNTIYF. The CDR3 region has the DNA TGCAGTGCTAGAGGGGGACGTACTGGAAACACCATATATTTT.

This clonotype showed up many times. The rearrangement uses TRBV28 and TRBJ2-3; D not resolved. The CDR3 contains 15 residues. V was trimmed by 1 base and J by 1 base, leaving 9 bases between them. CDR1 is MDHEN and CDR2 is SYDVKM in the germline V gene. The chain's CDR3 is CASSLYARGTDTQYF. The CDR3 region has the DNA TGTGCCAGCAGTTTATACGCAAGGGGCACAGATACGCAGTATTTT.

There are many counts of this clonotype. The chain recombines TRBV5-4 with TRBJ2-3; no clear D. CDR1 and CDR2 from the germline V gene are SGHNT and YYREEE (reference sequence). The V gene lost 4 bases and the J gene lost 2 bases, with 2 bases spanning the gap. CDR3 size: 11 residues. The CDR3 DNA follows: TGTGCCAGCAGCCTCACAGATACGCAGTATTTT. This encodes CASSLTDTQYF. The full variable domain, completed using reference TRBV5-4 and TRBJ2-3, is ETGVTQSPTHLIKTRGQQVTLRCSSQSGHNTVSWYQQALGQGPQFIFQYYREEENGRGNFPPRFSGLQFPNYSSELNVNALELDDSALYLCASSLTDTQYFGPGTRLTVL.

This clonotype has a count of ten or more. In DNA, the CDR3 is TGTGCCAGCAGCGGAGGGACAGGGGAAGTCACTGAAGCTTTCTTT. Translated, it gives CASSGGTGEVTEAFF. The chain links TRBV9 to TRBJ1-1, with 10 bases identical to TRBD1. Trimming cost V 3 bases and J 4 bases; bases outside gene matches: 6. This CDR3 contains 15 residues. The germline V gene encodes CDR1 SGDLS and CDR2 YYNGEE.

Comment on this clonotype: A much larger clone differs from this one at a single base, so this may be a read error. The rearrangement joins TRBV28 to TRBJ1-1; TRBD1 might be the D (6 bases). The germline V gene encodes CDR1 MDHEN and CDR2 SYDVKM. The CDR3 is 12 residues long. The CDR3 coding sequence is TGTGCCAGCTGTTTTTCCCAGGGGAGAGCTTTCTTT. Residues: CASCFSQGRAFF.

This clonotype is medium-sized (0.01 to 0.1%). This chain connects TRBV12-3 or TRBV12-4 to TRBJ2-7; 7 bases align to TRBD2. The V and J ends lost 6 bases and 0 bases, in that order; junction bases with no gene match: 2. The CDR3 sequence is 13 residues long. In DNA form, the CDR3 reads TGTGCCAGCAGACCTAGCGGCTCCTACGAGCAGTACTTC. The encoded protein is CASRPSGSYEQYF.

This clonotype was seen ten or more times. V gene TRBV12-3 or TRBV12-4 combines with J gene TRBJ1-3, with no clear D. V shed 6 bases and J shed 8 bases, with 14 bases lying between them. The CDR3 sequence is 13 residues long. CDR3 DNA sequence: TGTGCCAGCAGCACTGACCGGGAGCACACCATATATTTT. Its translation is CASSTDREHTIYF.

This clonotype was counted at least ten times. The chain joins TRBV28 to TRBJ2-3, with 8 nucleotides matching TRBD2. In germline, CDR1 is MDHEN, CDR2 SYDVKM. Trimming took 3 bases from V and 8 from J; bases not matched to a gene: 4. The CDR3 extends over 13 amino acids. CDR3 nucleotides: TGTGCCAGCAGTTTTGGGGCGGGAGGTACGCAGTATTTT. Its translation: CASSFGAGGTQYF.

There are many counts of this clonotype. The rearrangement uses TRBV28 and TRBJ2-7; D is uncertain. Trimming removed 8 bases from V and 2 bases from J, with 7 bases in between. Germline V CDR1 and CDR2: MDHEN, SYDVKM. This CDR3 is built from 11 residues. Here the CDR3 DNA reads TGTGCCAGCCTGGGGACCTACGAGCAGTACTTC. Its translation is CASLGTYEQYF.

The table lists this clonotype with many counts. A read error may be the cause here, since a much bigger clone is one base away. The chain links TRBV6-6 to TRBJ1-1; 8 bases agree with TRBD1. The CDR3 is 14 amino acids. Germline values: CDR1 MNHNY, CDR2 SVGAGI (reference sequence). CDR3 in DNA: TGTGTCAGCGGACAGGGACTTGGGTACACTGAAGCTTTCTTT. Translated: CVSGQGLGYTEAFF.

This clonotype was observed many times. The chain recombines TRBV29-1 with TRBJ2-7; the match to TRBD1 covers 9 bases. This CDR3 has 14 amino acids. The germline CDR1 and CDR2 sequences are SQVTM and ANQGSEA. The J segment lost 5 bases and the V segment lost 6 bases, leaving 11 bases of the junction unmatched. The CDR3 protein is CSVKLQGASHEQYF. DNA of the CDR3: TGCAGCGTGAAGTTACAGGGGGCGAGCCACGAGCAGTACTTC.

This clonotype is categorized as medium-sized. The rearrangement joins TRBV5-1 to TRBJ2-3; maybe TRBD2 (8 bases). CDR1 is SGHRS and CDR2 is YFSETQ in the germline V gene. This CDR3 spans 17 amino acids. V lost 4 bases and J 4 bases, leaving 22 bases between the germline ends. The CDR3 coding sequence is TGCGCCAGCAGCGATACTAGCGGAGGGGGCCCCGCAGATACGCAGTATTTT. Translation gives CASSDTSGGGPADTQYF.

The genes are TRBV3-1 and TRBJ2-5; a weak D match, TRBD2 (5 bases). V was shortened by 0 bases and J by 3 bases, with 14 bases between the two germline ends. The CDR3 spans 16 residues. The germline gives CDR1 LGHDT, CDR2 YNNKEL (reference sequence). The CDR3 protein is CASSQESGMRKETQYF. DNA of the CDR3: TGTGCCAGCAGCCAAGAATCGGGGATGAGGAAAGAGACCCAGTACTTC.

This clonotype was picked up many times. J is TRBJ1-5 and V is TRBV20-1; TRBD1 is a possible D gene (5 bases). The germline V gene encodes CDR1 DFQATT and CDR2 SNEGSKA (reference sequence). This CDR3 has 13 amino acids. V was clipped by 2 bases and J by 6 bases, with 11 bases between them. CDR3 sequence (DNA): TGCAGTGCTAGAAGAGGGGCTGGTCAGCCCCAGCATTTT. It specifies CSARRGAGQPQHF.

This clonotype was observed at least ten times. V and J are TRBV13 and TRBJ2-1, with TRBD2 matching over 8 bases. Per the germline V gene, CDR1 is PRHDT and CDR2 is FYEKMQ (reference sequence). This CDR3 spans 17 amino acids. The V gene end was trimmed by 3 bases and the J gene end by 7 bases; junction bases not matched to a gene: 14. Written as DNA, the CDR3 is TGTGCCAGCAGCTTCCTACTAGCGGAGAGTAGGTTGAATGAGCAGTTCTTC. It translates to CASSFLLAESRLNEQFF.

This clonotype was observed many times. V is TRBV7-2 and J is TRBJ2-5; 12 bases are shared with TRBD2. The trim removed 5 bases at V and 4 bases at J, leaving 14 bases unmatched. CDR3 size: 18 residues. Germline lookup yields CDR1 SGHTA and CDR2 FQGNSA. CDR3: CASSRFQTTSGSRETQYF. The CDR3 nucleotides are TGTGCCAGCAGCCGCTTTCAGACGACTAGCGGGAGCCGAGAGACCCAGTACTTC. Full variable domain (rest looked up from reference TRBV7-2 and TRBJ2-5): GAGVSQSPSNKVTEKGKDVELRCDPISGHTALYWYRQSLGQGLEFLIYFQGNSAPDKSGLPSDRFSAERTGGSVSTLTIQRTQQEDSAVYLCASSRFQTTSGSRETQYFGPGTRLLVL.

By proportion, this clonotype is medium-sized. This sequence joins TRBV7-9 and TRBJ2-7, with 10 bases matching TRBD1. The CDR3 is made up of 13 amino acids. Germline CDR1 and CDR2: SEHNR and FQNEAQ (reference sequence). J gave up 6 bases and V 6 bases, and 5 bases lay outside the gene matches. Written as DNA, the CDR3 is TGTGCCAGCAGTCCGGACAGGGGGGGCGAGCAGTACTTC. Translated: CASSPDRGGEQYF.

The sample holds many counts of this clonotype. V is TRBV7-6 and J is TRBJ2-3; 9 bases map to TRBD2. The CDR3 sequence is 17 residues long. Germline V gene sequence: CDR1 SGHVS, CDR2 FNYEAQ. Unmatched junction bases numbered 14, after V lost 3 bases and J lost 7 bases. The CDR3 region has the DNA TGTGCCAGCAGCTTGGAGCGGGAGGCCCTCAAACACCATACGCAGTATTTT. Its protein is CASSLEREALKHHTQYF. Based on the CDR3 plus reference TRBV7-6 and TRBJ2-3, the full variable domain is GAGVSQSPRYKVTKRGQDVALRCDPISGHVSLYWYRQALGQGPEFLTYFNYEAQQDKSGLPNDRFSAERPEGSISTLTIQRTEQRDSAMYRCASSLEREALKHHTQYFGPGTRLTVL.